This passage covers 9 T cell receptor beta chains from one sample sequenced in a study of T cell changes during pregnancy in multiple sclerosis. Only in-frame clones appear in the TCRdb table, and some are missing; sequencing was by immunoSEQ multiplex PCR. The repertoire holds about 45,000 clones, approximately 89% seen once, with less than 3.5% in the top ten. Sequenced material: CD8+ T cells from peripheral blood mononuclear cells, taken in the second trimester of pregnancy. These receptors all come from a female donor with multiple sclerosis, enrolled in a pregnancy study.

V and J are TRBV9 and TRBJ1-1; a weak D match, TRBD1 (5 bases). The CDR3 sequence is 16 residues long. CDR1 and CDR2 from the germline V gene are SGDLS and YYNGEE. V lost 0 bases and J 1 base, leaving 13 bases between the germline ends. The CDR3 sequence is CASSVAVTGGNTEAFF. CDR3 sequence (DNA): TGTGCCAGCAGCGTAGCTGTTACGGGGGGGAACACTGAAGCTTTCTTT.

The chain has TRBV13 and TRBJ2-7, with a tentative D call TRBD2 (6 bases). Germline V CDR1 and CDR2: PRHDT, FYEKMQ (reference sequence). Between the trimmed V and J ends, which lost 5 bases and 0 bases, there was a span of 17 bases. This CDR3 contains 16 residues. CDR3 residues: CASSARGTVSSYEQYF. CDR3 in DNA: TGTGCCAGCAGCGCCCGGGGGACTGTAAGCTCCTACGAGCAGTACTTC.

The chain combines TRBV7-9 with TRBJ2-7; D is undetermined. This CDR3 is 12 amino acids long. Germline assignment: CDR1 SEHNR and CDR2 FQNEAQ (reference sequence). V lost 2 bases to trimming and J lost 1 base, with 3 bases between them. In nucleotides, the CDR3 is TGTGCCAGCAGCTTATCTTCCTACGAGCAGTACTTC. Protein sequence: CASSLSSYEQYF.

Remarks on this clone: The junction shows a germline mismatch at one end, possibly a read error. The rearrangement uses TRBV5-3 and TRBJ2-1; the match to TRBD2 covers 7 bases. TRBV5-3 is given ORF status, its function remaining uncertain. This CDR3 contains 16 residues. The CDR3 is CTRSLAAASGVNEQFF. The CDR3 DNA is TGTACCAGAAGCTTGGCCGCGGCTAGCGGCGTCAATGAGCAGTTCTTC.

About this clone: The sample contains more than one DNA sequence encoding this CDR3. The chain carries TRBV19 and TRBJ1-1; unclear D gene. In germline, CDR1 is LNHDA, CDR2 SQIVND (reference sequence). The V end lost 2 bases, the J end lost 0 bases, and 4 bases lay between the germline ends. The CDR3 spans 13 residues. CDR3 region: CASSISVNTEAFF. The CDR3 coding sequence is TGTGCCAGTAGTATAAGCGTGAACACTGAAGCTTTCTTT.

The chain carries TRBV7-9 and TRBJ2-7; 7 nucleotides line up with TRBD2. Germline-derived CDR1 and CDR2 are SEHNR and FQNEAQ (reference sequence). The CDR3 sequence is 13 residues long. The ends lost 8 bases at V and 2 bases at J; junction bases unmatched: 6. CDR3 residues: CASSQAGAYEQYF. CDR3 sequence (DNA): TGTGCCAGCTCCCAGGCGGGGGCCTACGAGCAGTACTTC. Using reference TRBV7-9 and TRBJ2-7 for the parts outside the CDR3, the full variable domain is DTGVSQNPRHKITKRGQNVTFRCDPISEHNRLYWYRQTLGQGPEFLTYFQNEAQLEKSRLLSDRFSAERPKGSFSTLEIQRTEQGDSAMYLCASSQAGAYEQYFGPGTRLTVT.

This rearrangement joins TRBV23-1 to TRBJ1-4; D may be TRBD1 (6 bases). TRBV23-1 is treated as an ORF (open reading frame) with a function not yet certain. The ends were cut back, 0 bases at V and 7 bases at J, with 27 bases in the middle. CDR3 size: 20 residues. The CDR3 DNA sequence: TGCGCCAGCAGTCAATCCGGGCAGGGGATGATTATCGTTCTGGTTGAAAAACTGTTTTTT. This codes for CASSQSGQGMIIVLVEKLFF.

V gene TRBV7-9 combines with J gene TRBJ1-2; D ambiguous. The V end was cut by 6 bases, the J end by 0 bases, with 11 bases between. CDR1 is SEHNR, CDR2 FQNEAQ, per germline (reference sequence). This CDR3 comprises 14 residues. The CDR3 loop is CASSPFEANYGYTF. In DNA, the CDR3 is TGTGCCAGCAGTCCATTCGAGGCTAACTATGGCTACACCTTC.

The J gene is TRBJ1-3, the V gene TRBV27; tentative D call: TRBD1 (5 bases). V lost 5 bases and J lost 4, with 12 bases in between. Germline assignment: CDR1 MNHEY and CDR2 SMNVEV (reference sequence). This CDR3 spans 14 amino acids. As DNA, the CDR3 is TGTGCCAGCAGTGTCGGGGGGTTGGGAAACACCATATATTTT. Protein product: CASSVGGLGNTIYF.